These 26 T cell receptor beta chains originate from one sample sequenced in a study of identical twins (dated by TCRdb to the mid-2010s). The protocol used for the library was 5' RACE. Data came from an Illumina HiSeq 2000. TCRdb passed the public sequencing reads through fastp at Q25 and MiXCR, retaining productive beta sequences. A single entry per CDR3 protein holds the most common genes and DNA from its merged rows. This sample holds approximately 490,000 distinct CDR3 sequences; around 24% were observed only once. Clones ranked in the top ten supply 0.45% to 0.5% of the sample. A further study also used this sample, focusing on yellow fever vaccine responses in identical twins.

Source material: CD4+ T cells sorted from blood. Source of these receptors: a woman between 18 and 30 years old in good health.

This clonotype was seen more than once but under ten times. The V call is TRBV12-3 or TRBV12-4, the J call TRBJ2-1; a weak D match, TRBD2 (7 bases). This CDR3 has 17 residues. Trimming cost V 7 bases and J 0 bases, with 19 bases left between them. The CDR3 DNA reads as TGTGCCAGCACTACACGTGGGGGGGCGAGCTCCTACAATGAGCAGTTCTTC. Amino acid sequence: CASTTRGGASSYNEQFF.

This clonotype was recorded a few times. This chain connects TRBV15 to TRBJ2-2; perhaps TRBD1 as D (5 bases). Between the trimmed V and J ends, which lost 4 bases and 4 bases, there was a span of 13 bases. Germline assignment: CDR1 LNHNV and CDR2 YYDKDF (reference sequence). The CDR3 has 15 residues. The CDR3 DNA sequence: TGTGCCACCAGCACCCGCGGCAGGGTCACCGGGGAGCTGTTTTTT. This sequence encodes CATSTRGRVTGELFF.

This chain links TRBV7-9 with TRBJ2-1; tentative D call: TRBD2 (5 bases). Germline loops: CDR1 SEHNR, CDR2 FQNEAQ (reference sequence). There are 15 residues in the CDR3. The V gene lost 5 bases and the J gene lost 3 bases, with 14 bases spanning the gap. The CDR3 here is CASSLPREGYNEQFF. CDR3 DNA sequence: TGTGCCAGCAGCCTCCCCCGGGAAGGCTACAATGAGCAGTTCTTC.

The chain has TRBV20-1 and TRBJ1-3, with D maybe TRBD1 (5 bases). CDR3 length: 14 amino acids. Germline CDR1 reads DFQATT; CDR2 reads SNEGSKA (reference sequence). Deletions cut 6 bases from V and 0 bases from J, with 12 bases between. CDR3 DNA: TGCAGTGCGTCCACAGGCGCCTCTGGAAACACCATATATTTT. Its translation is CSASTGASGNTIYF.

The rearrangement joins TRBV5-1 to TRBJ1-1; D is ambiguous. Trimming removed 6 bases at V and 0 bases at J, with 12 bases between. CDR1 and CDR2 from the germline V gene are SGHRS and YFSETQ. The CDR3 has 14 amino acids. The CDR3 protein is CASIERSMNTEAFF. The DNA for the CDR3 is TGCGCCAGCATCGAACGCAGTATGAACACTGAAGCTTTCTTT.

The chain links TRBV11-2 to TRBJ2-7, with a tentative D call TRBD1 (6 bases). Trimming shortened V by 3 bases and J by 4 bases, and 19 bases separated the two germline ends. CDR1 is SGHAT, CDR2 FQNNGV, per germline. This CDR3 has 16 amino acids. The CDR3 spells CASSFSGTTAPYEQYF. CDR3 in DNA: TGTGCCAGCAGCTTCTCCGGGACAACGGCCCCATACGAGCAGTACTTC.

CDR3 nucleotide sequence: TGTGCCAGCTCACCACCGACTAGCGGGAGGTTGGTGCAGTTCTTC. Translated: CASSPPTSGRLVQFF. The chain links TRBV18 to TRBJ2-1, with 13 bases that match TRBD2. The junction had 5 bases not matched to a gene; V was cut back by 0 bases and J by 12 bases. Germline V gene sequence: CDR1 KGHSH, CDR2 LQKENI. This CDR3 contains 15 residues. The full variable domain, its missing parts supplied by reference TRBV18 and TRBJ2-1, is NAGVMQNPRHLVRRRGQEARLRCSPMKGHSHVYWYRQLPEEGLKFMVYLQKENIIDESGMPKERFSAEFPKEGPSILRIQQVVRGDSAAYFCASSPPTSGRLVQFFGPGTRLTVL.

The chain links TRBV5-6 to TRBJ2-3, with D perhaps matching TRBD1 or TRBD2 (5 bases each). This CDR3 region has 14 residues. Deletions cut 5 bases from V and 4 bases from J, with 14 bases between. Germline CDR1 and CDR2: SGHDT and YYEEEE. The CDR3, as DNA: TGTGCCAGCAGTTTCGGGACGAGCGCAGATACGCAGTATTTT. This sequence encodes CASSFGTSADTQYF.

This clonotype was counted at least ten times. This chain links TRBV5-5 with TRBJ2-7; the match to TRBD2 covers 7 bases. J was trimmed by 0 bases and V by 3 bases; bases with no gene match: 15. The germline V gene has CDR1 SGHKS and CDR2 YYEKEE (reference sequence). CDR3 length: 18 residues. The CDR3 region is CASSSLMGGIRSSYEQYF. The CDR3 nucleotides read TGTGCCAGCAGCTCACTCATGGGAGGGATTCGGTCCTCCTACGAGCAGTACTTC.

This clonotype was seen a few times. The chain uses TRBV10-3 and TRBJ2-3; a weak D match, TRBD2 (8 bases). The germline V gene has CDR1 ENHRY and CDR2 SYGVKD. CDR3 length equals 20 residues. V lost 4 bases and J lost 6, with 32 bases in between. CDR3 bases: TGTGCCATCAGTGTGACAGGGACTAGAGATAAAGCGCCCCCCTTGGATACGCAGTATTTT. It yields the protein CAISVTGTRDKAPPLDTQYF.

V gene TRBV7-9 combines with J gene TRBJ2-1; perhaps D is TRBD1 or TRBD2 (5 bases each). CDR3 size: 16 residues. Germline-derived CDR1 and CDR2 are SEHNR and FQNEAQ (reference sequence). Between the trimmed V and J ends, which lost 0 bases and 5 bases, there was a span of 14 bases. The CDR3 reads CASSLAVGTNNNEQFF. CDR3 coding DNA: TGTGCCAGCAGCTTAGCCGTAGGGACCAACAACAATGAGCAGTTCTTC.

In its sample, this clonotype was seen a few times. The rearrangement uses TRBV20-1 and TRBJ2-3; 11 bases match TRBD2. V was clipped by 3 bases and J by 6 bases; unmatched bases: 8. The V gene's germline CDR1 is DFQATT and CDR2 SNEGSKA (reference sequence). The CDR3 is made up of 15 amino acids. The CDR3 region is CSASLAGGPMDTQYF. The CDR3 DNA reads TGCAGTGCTAGTTTAGCGGGAGGGCCAATGGATACGCAGTATTTT.

CDR3: CASSQVILAGGPRTDTQYF. CDR3 sequence (DNA): TGCGCCAGCAGCCAAGTGATACTAGCGGGAGGGCCCCGCACAGATACGCAGTATTTT. The chain carries TRBV4-1 and TRBJ2-3; 13 bases agree with TRBD2. This CDR3 has 19 residues. Trimming cost V 1 base and J 1 base; bases outside gene matches: 8. Germline V gene lookup returns CDR1 MGHRA and CDR2 YSYEKL.

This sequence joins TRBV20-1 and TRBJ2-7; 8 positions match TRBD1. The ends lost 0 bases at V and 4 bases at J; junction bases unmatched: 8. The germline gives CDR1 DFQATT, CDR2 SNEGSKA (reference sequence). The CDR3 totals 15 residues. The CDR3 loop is CSARDYQGASYEQYF. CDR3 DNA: TGCAGTGCTAGAGATTACCAGGGGGCGTCATACGAGCAGTACTTC.

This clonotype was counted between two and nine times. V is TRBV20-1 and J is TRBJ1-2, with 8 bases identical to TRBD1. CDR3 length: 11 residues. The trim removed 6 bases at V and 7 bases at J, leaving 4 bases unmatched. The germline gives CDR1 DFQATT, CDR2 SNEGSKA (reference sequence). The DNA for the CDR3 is TGCAGTGCCCCTCAGGGGGCTGGCTACACCTTC. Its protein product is CSAPQGAGYTF.

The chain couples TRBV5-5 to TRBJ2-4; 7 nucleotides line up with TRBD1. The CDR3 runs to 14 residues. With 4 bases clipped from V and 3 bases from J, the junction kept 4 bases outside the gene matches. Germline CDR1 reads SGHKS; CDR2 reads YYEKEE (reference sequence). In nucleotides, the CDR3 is TGTGCCAGCAGCGTCGGGACAGACAAAAACATTCAGTACTTC. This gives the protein CASSVGTDKNIQYF.

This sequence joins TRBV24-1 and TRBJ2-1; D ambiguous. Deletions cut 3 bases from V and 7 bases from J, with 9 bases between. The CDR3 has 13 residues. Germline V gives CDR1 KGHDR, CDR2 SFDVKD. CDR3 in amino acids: CATSDGELNEQFF. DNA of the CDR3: TGTGCCACCAGTGATGGAGAGTTGAATGAGCAGTTCTTC.

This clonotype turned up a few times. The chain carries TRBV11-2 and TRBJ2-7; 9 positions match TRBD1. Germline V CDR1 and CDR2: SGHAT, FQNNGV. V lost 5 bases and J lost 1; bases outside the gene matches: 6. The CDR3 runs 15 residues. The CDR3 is CASSAGTGLSYEQYF. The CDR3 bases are TGTGCCAGCAGCGCCGGGACAGGGTTATCCTACGAGCAGTACTTC.

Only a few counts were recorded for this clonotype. In DNA, the CDR3 is TGTGCCAGCAGCCAAGAGACAGGGGGCTTTGGCTACACCTTC. Translated, it gives CASSQETGGFGYTF. The rearrangement links TRBV3-1 to TRBJ1-2, with TRBD1 identical over 10 bases. Germline CDR1 LGHDT, CDR2 YNNKEL (reference sequence). The CDR3 has 14 amino acids. Trimming cost V 0 bases and J 7 bases; bases outside gene matches: 2.

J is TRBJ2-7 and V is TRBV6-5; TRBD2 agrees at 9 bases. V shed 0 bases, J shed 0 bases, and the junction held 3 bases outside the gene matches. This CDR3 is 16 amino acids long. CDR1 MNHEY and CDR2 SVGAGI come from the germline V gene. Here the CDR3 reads CASSYSRLADSYEQYF. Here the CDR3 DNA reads TGTGCCAGCAGTTACTCGAGACTAGCGGACTCCTACGAGCAGTACTTC.

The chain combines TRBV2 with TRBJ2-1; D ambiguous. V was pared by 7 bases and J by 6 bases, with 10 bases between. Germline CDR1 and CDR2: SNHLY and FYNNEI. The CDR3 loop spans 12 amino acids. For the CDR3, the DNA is TGTGCCAGCAATTTTGGGCGCAATGAGCAGTTCTTC. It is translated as CASNFGRNEQFF.

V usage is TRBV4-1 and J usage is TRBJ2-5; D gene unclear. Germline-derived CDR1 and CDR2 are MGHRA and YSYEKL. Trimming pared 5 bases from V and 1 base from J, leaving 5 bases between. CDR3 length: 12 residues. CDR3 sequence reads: CASSRAQETQYF. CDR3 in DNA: TGCGCCAGCAGCAGGGCCCAAGAGACCCAGTACTTC.

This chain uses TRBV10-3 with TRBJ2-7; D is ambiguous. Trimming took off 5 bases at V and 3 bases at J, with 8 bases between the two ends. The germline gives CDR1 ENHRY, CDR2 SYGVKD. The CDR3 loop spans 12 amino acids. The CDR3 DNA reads TGTGCCATCAGTACGACTGGCTACGAGCAGTACGTC. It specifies CAISTTGYEQYV.

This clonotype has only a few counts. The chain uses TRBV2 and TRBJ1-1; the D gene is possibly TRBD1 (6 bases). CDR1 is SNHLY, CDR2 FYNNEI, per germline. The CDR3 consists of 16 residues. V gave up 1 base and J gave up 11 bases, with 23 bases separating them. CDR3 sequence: CASSEEVGGHRFGAFF. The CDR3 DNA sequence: TGTGCCAGCAGTGAAGAAGTCGGGGGGCACAGGTTTGGGGCTTTCTTT.

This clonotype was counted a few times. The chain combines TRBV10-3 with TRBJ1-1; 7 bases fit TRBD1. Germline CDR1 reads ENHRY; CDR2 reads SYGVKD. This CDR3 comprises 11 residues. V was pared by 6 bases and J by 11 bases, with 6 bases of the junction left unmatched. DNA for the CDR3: TGTGCCATCAGAGGGGGCGAGGTGGCTTTCTTT. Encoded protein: CAIRGGEVAFF.

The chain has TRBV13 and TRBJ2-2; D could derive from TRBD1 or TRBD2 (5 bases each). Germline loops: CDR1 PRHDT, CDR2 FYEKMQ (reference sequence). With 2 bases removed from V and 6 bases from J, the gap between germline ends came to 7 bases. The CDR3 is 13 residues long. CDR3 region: CASSLMGAGELFF. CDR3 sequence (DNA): TGTGCCAGCAGCTTAATGGGGGCCGGGGAGCTGTTTTTT.